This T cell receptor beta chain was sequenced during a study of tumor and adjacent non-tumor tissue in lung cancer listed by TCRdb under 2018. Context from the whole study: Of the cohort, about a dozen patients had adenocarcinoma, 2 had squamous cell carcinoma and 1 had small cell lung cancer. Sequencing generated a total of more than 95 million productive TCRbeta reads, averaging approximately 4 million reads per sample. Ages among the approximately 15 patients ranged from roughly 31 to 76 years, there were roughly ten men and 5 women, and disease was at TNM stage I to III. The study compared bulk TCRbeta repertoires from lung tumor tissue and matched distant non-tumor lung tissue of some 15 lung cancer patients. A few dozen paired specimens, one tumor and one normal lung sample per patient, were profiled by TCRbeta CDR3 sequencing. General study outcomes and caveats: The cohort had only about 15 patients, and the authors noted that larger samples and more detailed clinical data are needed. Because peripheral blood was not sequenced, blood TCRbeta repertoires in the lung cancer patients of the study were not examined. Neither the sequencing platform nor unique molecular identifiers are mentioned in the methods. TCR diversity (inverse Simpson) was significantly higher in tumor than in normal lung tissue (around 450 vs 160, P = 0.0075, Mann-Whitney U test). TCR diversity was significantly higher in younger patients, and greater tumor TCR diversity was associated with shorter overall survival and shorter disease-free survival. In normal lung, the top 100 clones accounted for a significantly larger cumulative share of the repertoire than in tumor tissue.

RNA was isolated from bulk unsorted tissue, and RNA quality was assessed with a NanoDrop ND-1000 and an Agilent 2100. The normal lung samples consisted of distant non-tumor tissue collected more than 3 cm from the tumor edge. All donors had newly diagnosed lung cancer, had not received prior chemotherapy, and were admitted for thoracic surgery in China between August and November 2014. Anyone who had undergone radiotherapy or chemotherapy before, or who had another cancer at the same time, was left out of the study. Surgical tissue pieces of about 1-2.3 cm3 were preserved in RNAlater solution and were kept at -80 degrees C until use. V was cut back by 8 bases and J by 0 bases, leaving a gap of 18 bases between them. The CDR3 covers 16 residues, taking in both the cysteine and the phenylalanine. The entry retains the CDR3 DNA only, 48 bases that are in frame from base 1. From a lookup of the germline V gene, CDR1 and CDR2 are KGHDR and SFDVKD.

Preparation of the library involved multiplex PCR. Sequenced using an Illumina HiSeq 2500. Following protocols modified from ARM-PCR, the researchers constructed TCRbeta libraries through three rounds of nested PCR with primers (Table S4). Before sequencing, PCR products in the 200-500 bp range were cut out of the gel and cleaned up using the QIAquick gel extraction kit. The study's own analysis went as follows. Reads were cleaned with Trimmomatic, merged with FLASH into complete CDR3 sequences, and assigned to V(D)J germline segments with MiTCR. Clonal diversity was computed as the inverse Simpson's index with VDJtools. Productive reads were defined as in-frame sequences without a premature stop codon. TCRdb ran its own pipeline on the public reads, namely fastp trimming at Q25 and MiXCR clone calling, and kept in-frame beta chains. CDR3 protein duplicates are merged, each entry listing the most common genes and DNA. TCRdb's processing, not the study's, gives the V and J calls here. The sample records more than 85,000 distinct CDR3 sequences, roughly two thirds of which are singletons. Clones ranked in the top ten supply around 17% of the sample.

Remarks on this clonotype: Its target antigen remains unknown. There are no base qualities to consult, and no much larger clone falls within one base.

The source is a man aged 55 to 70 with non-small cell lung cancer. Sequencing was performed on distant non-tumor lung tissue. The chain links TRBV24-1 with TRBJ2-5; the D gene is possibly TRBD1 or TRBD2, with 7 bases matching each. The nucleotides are TGTGCCACCATTGAGGGGGGGACAGACCACCAAGAGACCCAGTACTTC. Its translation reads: CATIEGGTDHQETQYF.